Listed below are T cell receptor beta chains from one sample, sequenced in a study of vaccination effects on CD4 cells after COVID-19. Their antigens remain unidentified. The protocol was immunoSEQ multiplex PCR, while the TCRdb copy is restricted to in-frame clones and leaves out a portion. The sample lists approximately 30,000 clones, roughly 72% occurring once. Sequencing was performed on CD4+ T cells from PBMCs cultured with HCoV-OC43 spike peptides, taken before COVID-19 vaccination. The receptor source for this set is a human donor who received a COVID-19 vaccine. The CDR3 runs from the conserved cysteine through the conserved F or W. D genes are given only for firm matches. Only part of the rows carry a size: once, few, many, or a class if the clone is expanded.

>14|TRBJ1-2|NA|TRBD1|TRBV30
CACLRTGVNYGYTF
TGTGCCTGCCTGAGGACAGGGGTAAACTATGGCTACACCTTC
>14|TRBJ1-2|once|NA|TRBV18
CASSPGSLNYGYTF
TGTGCCAGCTCACCAGGGTCTCTTAACTATGGCTACACCTTC
>14|TRBJ1-2|NA|TRBD1|TRBV19
CASIQPGQGYGYTF
TGTGCCAGTATCCAACCGGGACAGGGCTATGGCTACACCTTC
>15|TRBJ2-7|NA|NA|TRBV5-5
CASSSSQRSDYEQYF
TGTGCCAGCAGCAGCTCCCAGCGGAGCGACTACGAGCAGTACTTC
>15|TRBJ2-1|NA|TRBD1|TRBV25-1
CASSELGTGTHEQFF
TGTGCCAGCAGTGAATTGGGGACAGGGACTCATGAGCAGTTCTTC
>13|TRBJ1-2|NA|TRBD1|TRBV3-1/TRBV3-2
CASRQGQGGGYTF
TGTGCCAGCAGACAGGGACAGGGCGGTGGCTACACCTTC
>16|TRBJ1-1|NA|NA|TRBV6-5
CASSYSRGGIWTEAFF
TGTGCCAGCAGTTACTCTAGGGGGGGTATTTGGACTGAAGCTTTCTTT
>14|TRBJ1-5|NA|NA|TRBV27
CASSRGFSNQPQHF
TGTGCCAGCAGTAGAGGATTTAGCAATCAGCCCCAGCATTTT
>13|TRBJ1-2|NA|NA|TRBV18
CASSPPGDKGYTF
TGTGCCAGCTCACCACCAGGGGATAAGGGCTACACCTTC
>15|TRBJ2-5|once|NA|TRBV5-8
CASSWGGTNQETQYF
TGTGCCAGCAGCTGGGGCGGGACAAATCAAGAGACCCAGTACTTC
>12|TRBJ1-2|NA|NA|TRBV28
CASTPFAGGYTF
TGTGCCAGCACCCCCTTCGCGGGCGGCTACACCTTC
>16|TRBJ1-2|NA|NA|TRBV3-1/TRBV3-2
CASSQDRLTTNYGYTF
TGTGCCAGCAGCCAAGATCGGCTTACAACTAACTATGGCTACACCTTC
>16|TRBJ2-3|NA|NA|TRBV27
CASRFWGRRETDTQYF
TGTGCCAGCCGATTCTGGGGACGACGGGAAACAGATACGCAGTATTTT
>14|TRBJ1-1|NA|NA|TRBV6-5
CASTATGVNTEAFF
TGTGCCAGCACTGCGACAGGAGTGAACACTGAAGCTTTCTTT
>15|TRBJ1-1|few|NA|TRBV5-1
CASSLAVSSDTEAFF
TGCGCCAGCAGCTTGGCCGTCAGTTCGGACACTGAAGCTTTCTTT
>14|TRBJ1-5|NA|NA|TRBV18
CASSPGGGNQPQHF
TGTGCCAGCTCACCAGGGGGCGGCAATCAGCCCCAGCATTTT
>13|TRBJ1-1|few|NA|TRBV19
CASTQHMNTEAFF
TGTGCCAGTACCCAGCACATGAACACTGAAGCTTTCTTT
>17|TRBJ1-6|NA|TRBD1|TRBV28
CASSTLDRGSYNSPLHF
TGTGCCAGCAGTACCTTGGACAGGGGGTCCTATAATTCACCCCTCCACTTT
>13|TRBJ1-1|NA|NA|TRBV4-2
CASSQTRDTEAFF
TGTGCCAGCAGCCAGACTAGGGACACTGAAGCTTTCTTT
>12|TRBJ1-2|NA|NA|TRBV30
CAWGAGNYGYTF
TGTGCCTGGGGGGCCGGCAACTATGGCTACACCTTC
>17|TRBJ1-3|NA|TRBD1|TRBV27
CASRHATDRDSGNTIYF
TGTGCCAGCCGCCACGCGACTGACAGGGACTCTGGAAACACCATATATTTT
>16|TRBJ1-5|few|NA|TRBV19
CASSTLQLGPGQPQHF
TGTGCCAGTAGTACCCTCCAACTGGGACCGGGCCAGCCCCAGCATTTT
>14|TRBJ1-2|NA|NA|TRBV19
CASSISVWSYGYTF
TGTGCCAGTAGTATCTCGGTCTGGAGCTATGGCTACACCTTC
>16|TRBJ2-7|NA|TRBD1|TRBV3-1/TRBV3-2
CASSQAIGTGMAEQYF
TGTGCCAGCAGCCAAGCGATCGGGACAGGGATGGCCGAGCAGTACTTC
>14|TRBJ1-1|NA|NA|TRBV6-5
CASSPFGANTEAFF
TGTGCCAGCAGTCCTTTCGGGGCGAACACTGAAGCTTTCTTT
>15|TRBJ2-7|NA|TRBD1|TRBV5-1
CASSSNLQGAREQYF
TGCGCCAGCAGCTCGAACTTACAGGGGGCGAGGGAGCAGTACTTC
>15|TRBJ1-4|NA|NA|TRBV10-3
CAISESDPTNEKLFF
TGTGCCATCAGTGAGTCGGATCCAACTAATGAAAAACTGTTTTTT
>15|TRBJ2-1|NA|TRBD2|TRBV6-4
CASSDSAGGGNEQFF
TGTGCCAGCAGTGACTCAGCGGGGGGGGGAAATGAGCAGTTCTTC